Detailed here is one T cell receptor beta chain. This sample stems from a study of blood T cell repertoires in COVID-19. Study-wide context: Nucleic acid was either cDNA or gDNA, and it came from T cells, B-cell-depleted T cells, or PBMCs.

This CDR3 contains 17 residues. The V gene's germline CDR1 is SGHVS and CDR2 FQNEAQ. With 1 base removed from V and 0 bases from J, the gap between germline ends came to 12 bases. Assay: immunoSEQ multiplex PCR; the TCRdb copy retains only in-frame clones and omits some. The sample gives about 180,000 clones, roughly 80% of which show up once; roughly 8.1% is in the top ten. Source material: peripheral blood. V and J are TRBV7-8 and TRBJ2-2, with D tentatively TRBD1 (6 bases). The TCR sequence derives from a woman between 65 and 79 years old with acute or convalescent COVID-19. The CDR3 here is CASSLGSRTANTGELFF. In DNA, the CDR3 is TGTGCCAGCAGCTTAGGGTCAAGGACAGCGAACACCGGGGAGCTGTTTTTT.